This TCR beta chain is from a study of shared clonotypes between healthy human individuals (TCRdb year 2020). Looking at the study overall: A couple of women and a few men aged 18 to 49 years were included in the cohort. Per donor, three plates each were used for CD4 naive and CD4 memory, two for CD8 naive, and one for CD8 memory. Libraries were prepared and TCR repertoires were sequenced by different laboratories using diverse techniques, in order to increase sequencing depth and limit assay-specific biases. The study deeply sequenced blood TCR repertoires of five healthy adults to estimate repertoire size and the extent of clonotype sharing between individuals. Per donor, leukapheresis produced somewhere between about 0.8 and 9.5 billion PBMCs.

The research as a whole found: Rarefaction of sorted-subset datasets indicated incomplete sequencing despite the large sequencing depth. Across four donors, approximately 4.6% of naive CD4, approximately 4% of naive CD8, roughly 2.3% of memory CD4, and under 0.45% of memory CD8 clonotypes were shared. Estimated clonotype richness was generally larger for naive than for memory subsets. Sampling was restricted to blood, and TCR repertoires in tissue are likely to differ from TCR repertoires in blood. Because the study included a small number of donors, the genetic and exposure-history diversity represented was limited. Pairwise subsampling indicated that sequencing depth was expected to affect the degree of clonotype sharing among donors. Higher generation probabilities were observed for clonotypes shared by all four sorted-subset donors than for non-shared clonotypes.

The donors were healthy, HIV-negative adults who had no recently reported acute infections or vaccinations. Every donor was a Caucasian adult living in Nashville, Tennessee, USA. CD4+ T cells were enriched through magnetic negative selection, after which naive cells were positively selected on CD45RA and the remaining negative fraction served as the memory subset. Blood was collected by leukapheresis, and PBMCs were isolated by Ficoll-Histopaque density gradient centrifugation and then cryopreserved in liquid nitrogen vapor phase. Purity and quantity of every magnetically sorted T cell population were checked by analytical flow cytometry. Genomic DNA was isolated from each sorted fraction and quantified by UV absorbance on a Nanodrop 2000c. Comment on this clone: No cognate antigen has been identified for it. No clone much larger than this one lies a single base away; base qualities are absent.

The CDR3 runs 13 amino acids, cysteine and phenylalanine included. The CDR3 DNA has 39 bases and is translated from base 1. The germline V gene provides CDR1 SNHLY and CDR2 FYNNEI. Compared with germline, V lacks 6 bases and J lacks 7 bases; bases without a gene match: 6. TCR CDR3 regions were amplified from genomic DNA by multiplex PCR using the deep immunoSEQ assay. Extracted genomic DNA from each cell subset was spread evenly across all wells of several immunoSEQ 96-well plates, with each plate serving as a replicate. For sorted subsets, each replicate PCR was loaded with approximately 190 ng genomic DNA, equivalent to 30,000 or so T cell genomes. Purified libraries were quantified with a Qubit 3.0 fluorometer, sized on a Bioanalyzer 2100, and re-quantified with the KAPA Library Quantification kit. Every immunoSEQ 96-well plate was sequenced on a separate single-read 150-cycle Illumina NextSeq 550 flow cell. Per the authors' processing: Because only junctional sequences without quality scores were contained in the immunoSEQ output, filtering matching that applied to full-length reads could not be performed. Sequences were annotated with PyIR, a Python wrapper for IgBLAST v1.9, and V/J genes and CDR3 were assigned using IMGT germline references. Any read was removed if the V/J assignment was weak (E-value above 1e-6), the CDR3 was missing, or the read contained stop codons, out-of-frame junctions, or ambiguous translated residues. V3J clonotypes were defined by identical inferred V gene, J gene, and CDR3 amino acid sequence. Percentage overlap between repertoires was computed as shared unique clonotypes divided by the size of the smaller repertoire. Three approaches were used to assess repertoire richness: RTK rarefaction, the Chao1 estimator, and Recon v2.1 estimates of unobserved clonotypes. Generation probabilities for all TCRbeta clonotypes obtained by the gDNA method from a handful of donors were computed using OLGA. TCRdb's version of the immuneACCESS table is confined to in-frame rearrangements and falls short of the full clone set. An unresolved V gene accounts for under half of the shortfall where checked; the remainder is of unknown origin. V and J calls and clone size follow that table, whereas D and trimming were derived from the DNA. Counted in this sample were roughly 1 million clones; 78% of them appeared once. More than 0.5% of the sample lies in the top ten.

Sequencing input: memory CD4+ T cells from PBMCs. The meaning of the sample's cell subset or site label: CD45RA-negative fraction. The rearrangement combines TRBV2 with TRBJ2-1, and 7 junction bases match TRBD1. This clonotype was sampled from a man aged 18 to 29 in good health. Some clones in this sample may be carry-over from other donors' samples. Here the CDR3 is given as CASRYTQGNEQFF. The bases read TGTGCCAGCAGATACACACAGGGGAATGAGCAGTTCTTC. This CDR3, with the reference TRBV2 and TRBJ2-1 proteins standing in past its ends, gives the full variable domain EPEVTQTPSHQVTQMGQEVILRCVPISNHLYFYWYRQILGQKVEFLVSFYNNEISEKSEIFDDQFSVERPDGSNFTLKIRSTKLEDSAMYFCASRYTQGNEQFFGPGTRLTVL.